This TCR beta chain came from a study of shared clonotypes between healthy human individuals. Germline values: CDR1 SGHDT, CDR2 YYEEEE. Trimming took 5 bases from V and 0 from J; bases not matched to a gene: 7. The CDR3 extends over 15 amino acids. Repertoires were generated with immunoSEQ multiplex PCR, while TCRdb's copy carries only in-frame clones and drops some. The sample lists hundreds of thousands of clones; 75% to 85% were seen once. The chain links TRBV5-6 to TRBJ1-2; 7 nucleotides match TRBD1. This TCR came from a woman aged 40 to 50 in good health. Some clones in this sample may be carry-over from other donors' samples. Sample: PBMCs. CDR3 protein: CASRVAGGTNYGYTF. CDR3 DNA sequence: TGTGCCAGCAGAGTAGCAGGGGGAACTAACTATGGCTACACCTTC.